Listed below are T cell receptor beta chains from one sample, sequenced in a study of regulatory T cells in long-lasting Graves disease. Using its own MiXCR run on the multiplex PCR reads, TCRdb lists one record per CDR3 protein. In the table there are a few hundred thousand distinct CDR3 sequences, approximately 15% of which are singletons. The data also belong to a second study, concerning T cells in Graves' hyperthyroidism and ophthalmopathy.

The specimen was peripheral blood mononuclear cells (PBMCs), collected at new diagnosis, from a patient treated with antithyroid drugs. The receptors shown here come from a man aged 35 to 55 with Graves disease. The CDR3 runs from the conserved cysteine through the conserved F or W. The D gene is left open where the match is weak. Clone size is stated in some rows and not others, as once, few, many or a class when expanded.

d_gene | j_gene | v_gene | abundance | CDR3nt | CDR3aa
TRBD1 | TRBJ2-7 | TRBV18 | few | TGTGCCAGCTCACGAGACAGGGGGTCCTACGAGCAGTACTTC | CASSRDRGSYEQYF
NA | TRBJ1-1 | TRBV7-2 | many | TGTGCCAGCAGCTTTCCGGCCCGGGGTGAAGCTTTCTTT | CASSFPARGEAFF
NA | TRBJ2-7 | TRBV5-1 | many | TGCGCCAGCAGCTTGGCTACAGGGATCTACGAGCAGTACTTC | CASSLATGIYEQYF
TRBD2 | TRBJ2-7 | TRBV11-2 | many | TGTGCCAGCAGCTTAGTGGGGGGGGAGCAGTACTTC | CASSLVGGEQYF
NA | TRBJ2-3 | TRBV30 | many | TGTGCCTGGAGTAGGCGGGGCGACACAGATACGCAGTATTTT | CAWSRRGDTDTQYF
NA | TRBJ2-7 | TRBV30 | many | TGTGCCTGGGGACAAACCTACGAGCAGTACTTC | CAWGQTYEQYF
TRBD2 | TRBJ2-1 | TRBV7-2 | NA | TGTGCCAGCAGCTTCCGTACCACTAGCGGAGCTTACAATGAGCAGTTCTTC | CASSFRTTSGAYNEQFF
NA | TRBJ2-7 | TRBV2 | NA | TGTGCCAGCAGTACCTCACCTAGGGGCGAGCAGTACTTC | CASSTSPRGEQYF
NA | TRBJ1-4 | TRBV2 | few | TGTGCCAGCAGTGAAAATAGGGGGAATGAAAAACTGTTTTTT | CASSENRGNEKLFF
NA | TRBJ1-1 | TRBV29-1 | many | TGCAGCGTTGTGGGGATATGGGGGAACACTGAAGCTTTCTTT | CSVVGIWGNTEAFF
NA | TRBJ1-2 | TRBV9 | NA | TGTGCCAGCAGCGTAGACGGGCTCTATGGCTACACCTTC | CASSVDGLYGYTF